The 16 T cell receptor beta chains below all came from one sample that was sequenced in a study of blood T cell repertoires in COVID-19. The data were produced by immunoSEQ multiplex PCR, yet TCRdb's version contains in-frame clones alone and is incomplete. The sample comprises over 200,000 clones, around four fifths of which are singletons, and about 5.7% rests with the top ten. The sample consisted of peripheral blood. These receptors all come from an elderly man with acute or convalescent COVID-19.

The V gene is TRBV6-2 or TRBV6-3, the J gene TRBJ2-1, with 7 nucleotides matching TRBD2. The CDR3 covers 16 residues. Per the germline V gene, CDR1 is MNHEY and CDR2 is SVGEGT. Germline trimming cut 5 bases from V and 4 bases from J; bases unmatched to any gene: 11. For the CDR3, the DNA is TGTGCCAGCAGTCCCCTCGGGGAGGGTACTTACAATGAGCAGTTCTTC. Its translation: CASSPLGEGTYNEQFF.

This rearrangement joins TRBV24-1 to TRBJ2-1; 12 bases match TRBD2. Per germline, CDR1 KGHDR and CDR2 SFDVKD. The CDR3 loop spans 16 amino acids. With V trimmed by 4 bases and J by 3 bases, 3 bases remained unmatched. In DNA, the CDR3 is TGTGCCACCAGTGAGACTAGCGGGAGAGACTACAATGAGCAGTTCTTC. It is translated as CATSETSGRDYNEQFF.

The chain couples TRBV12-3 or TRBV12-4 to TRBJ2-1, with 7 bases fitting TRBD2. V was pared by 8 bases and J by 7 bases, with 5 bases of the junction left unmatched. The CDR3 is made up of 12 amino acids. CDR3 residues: CASAARGNEQFF. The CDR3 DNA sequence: TGTGCCAGCGCAGCGCGGGGGAATGAGCAGTTCTTC.

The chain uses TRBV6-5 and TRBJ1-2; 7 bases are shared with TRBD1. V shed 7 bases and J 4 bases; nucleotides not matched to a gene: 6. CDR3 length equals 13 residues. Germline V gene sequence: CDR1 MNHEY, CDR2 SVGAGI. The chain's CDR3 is CASTRQGIYGYTF. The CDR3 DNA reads TGTGCCAGCACTAGACAGGGAATCTATGGCTACACCTTC.

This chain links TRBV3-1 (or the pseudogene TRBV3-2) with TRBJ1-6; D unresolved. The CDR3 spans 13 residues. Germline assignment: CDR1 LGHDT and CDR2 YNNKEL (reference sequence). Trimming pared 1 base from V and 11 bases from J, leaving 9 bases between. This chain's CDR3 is CASSQVAGAPLHF. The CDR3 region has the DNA TGTGCCAGCAGCCAAGTAGCCGGGGCACCCCTCCACTTT.

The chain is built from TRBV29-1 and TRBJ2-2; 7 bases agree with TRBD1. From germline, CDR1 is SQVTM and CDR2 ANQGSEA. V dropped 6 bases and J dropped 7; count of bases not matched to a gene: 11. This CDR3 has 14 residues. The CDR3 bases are TGCAGCGTCCAACAGGGGTTTCTCGGCGGGGAGCTGTTTTTT. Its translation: CSVQQGFLGGELFF.

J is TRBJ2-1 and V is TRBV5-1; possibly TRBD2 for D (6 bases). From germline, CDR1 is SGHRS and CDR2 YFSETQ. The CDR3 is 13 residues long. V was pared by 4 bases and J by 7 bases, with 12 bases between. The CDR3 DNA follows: TGCGCCAGCAGCGACGGGGGAAAAAATGAGCAGTTCTTC. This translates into CASSDGGKNEQFF.

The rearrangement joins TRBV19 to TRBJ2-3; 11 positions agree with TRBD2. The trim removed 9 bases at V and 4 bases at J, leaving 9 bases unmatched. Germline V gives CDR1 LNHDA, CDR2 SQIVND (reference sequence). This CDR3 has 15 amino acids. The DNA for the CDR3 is TGTGCCAGCCGGACAATAGCGGGAGGGGCAGATACGCAGTATTTT. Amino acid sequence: CASRTIAGGADTQYF.

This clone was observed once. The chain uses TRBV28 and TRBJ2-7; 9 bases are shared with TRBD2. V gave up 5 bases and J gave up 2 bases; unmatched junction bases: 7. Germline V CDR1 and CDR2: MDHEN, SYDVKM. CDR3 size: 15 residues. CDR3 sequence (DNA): TGTGCCAGCAGTACGCCGGGACTAGCAGCCTACGAGCAGTACTTC. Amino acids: CASSTPGLAAYEQYF.

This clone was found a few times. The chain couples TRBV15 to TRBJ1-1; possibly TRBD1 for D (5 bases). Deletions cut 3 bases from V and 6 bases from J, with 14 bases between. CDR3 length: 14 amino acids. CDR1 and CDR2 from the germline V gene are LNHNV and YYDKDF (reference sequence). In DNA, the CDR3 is TGTGCCACCAGCAGGGGGCGGGCGGGACCTGAAGCTTTCTTT. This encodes CATSRGRAGPEAFF. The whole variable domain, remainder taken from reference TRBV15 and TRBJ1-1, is DAMVIQNPRYQVTQFGKPVTLSCSQTLNHNVMYWYQQKSSQAPKLLFHYYDKDFNNEADTPDNFQSRRPNTSFCFLDIRSPGLGDTAMYLCATSRGRAGPEAFFGQGTRLTVV.

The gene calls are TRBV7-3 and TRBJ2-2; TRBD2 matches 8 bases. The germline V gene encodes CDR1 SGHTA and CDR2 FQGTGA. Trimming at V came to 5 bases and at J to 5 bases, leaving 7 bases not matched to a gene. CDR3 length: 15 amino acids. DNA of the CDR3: TGTGCCAGCAGCCTTAGCGGGACCGGAACCGGGGAGCTGTTTTTT. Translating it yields CASSLSGTGTGELFF. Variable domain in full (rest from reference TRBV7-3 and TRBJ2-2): GAGVSQTPSNKVTEKGKYVELRCDPISGHTALYWYRQSLGQGPEFLIYFQGTGAADDSGLPNDRFFAVRPEGSVSTLKIQRTERGDSAVYLCASSLSGTGTGELFFGEGSRLTVL.

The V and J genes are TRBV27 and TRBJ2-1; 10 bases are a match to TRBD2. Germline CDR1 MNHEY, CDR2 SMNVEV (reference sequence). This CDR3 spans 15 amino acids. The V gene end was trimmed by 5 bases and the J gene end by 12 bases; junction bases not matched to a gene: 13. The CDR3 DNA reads TGTGCCAGCAGTGCTCCCGGGCTAGCGGGAGTTGGGCAGTTCTTC. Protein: CASSAPGLAGVGQFF.

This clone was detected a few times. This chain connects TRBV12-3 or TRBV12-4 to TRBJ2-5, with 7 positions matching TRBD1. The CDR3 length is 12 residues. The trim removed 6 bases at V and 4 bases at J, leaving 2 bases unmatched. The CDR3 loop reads CASRTGRETQYF. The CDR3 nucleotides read TGTGCCAGCAGGACAGGGCGAGAGACCCAGTACTTC.

CDR3 sequence (DNA): TGTGCCACCAGTGACATCAAGGGAGGGAACAATCAGCCCCAGCATTTT. Translated: CATSDIKGGNNQPQHF. The rearrangement links TRBV24-1 to TRBJ1-5; D remains unclear. V lost 4 bases to trimming and J lost 3 bases, with 15 bases between them. CDR3 length: 16 amino acids. CDR1 and CDR2 (germline): KGHDR, SFDVKD.

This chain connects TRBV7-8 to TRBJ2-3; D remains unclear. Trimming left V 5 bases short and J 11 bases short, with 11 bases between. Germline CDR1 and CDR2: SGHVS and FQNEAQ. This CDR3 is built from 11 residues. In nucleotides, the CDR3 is TGTGCCAGCAGCCTCTTGTCGGGGCAGTATTTT. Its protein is CASSLLSGQYF.

DNA of the CDR3: TGCGCCAGCAGCGAACTCCAGGGGATTCAAGAGACCCAGTACTTC. Amino acid sequence: CASSELQGIQETQYF. The chain has TRBV5-1 and TRBJ2-5, with TRBD1 as a possible D gene (6 bases). Germline CDR1 reads SGHRS; CDR2 reads YFSETQ. V was cut by 4 bases and J by 2 bases, with 15 bases left in between. CDR3 length: 15 residues.